The 15 T cell receptor beta chains in this list originate from one sample, sequenced in a study of T cell responses to AZD1222 COVID-19 vaccine. Sequenced by immunoSEQ multiplex PCR; TCRdb stores in-frame clones only, minus some. The top ten hold about 17% of the sample, which has around 94,000 clones, roughly 83% seen once. The material was peripheral blood, obtained on day 0 of AZD1222 vaccination. The receptors were gathered from an adult in good health.

The chain joins TRBV5-8 to TRBJ2-1, with D possibly matching TRBD2 (6 bases). The CDR3 length is 13 residues. CDR1 and CDR2 from the germline V gene are SGHTS and YDEGEE. Deletions cut 3 bases from V and 4 bases from J, with 8 bases between. The CDR3 protein is CASSWGLYNEQFF. In DNA, the CDR3 is TGTGCCAGCAGCTGGGGACTTTACAATGAGCAGTTCTTC.

This sequence joins TRBV15 and TRBJ2-7; 7 bases map to TRBD2. Germline CDR1 is LNHNV and CDR2 is YYDKDF (reference sequence). This CDR3 comprises 15 residues. With 5 bases clipped from V and 0 bases from J, the junction kept 7 bases outside the gene matches. In nucleotides, the CDR3 is TGTGCCACCAGCTTCGGGGGAGGGGTCTCCTACGAGCAGTACTTC. Amino acid sequence: CATSFGGGVSYEQYF.

The rearrangement uses TRBV5-6 and TRBJ2-1; TRBD2 aligns across 7 bases. The V and J ends lost 8 bases and 4 bases, in that order; junction bases with no gene match: 9. The length of the CDR3 is 14 residues. CDR1 and CDR2 (germline): SGHDT, YYEEEE. The CDR3, as DNA: TGTGCCAGTCTCGTCGGGACTAATTACAATGAGCAGTTCTTC. Its protein product is CASLVGTNYNEQFF. The full variable domain, completed using reference TRBV5-6 and TRBJ2-1, is DAGVTQSPTHLIKTRGQQVTLRCSPKSGHDTVSWYQQALGQGPQFIFQYYEEEERQRGNFPDRFSGHQFPNYSSELNVNALLLGDSALYLCASLVGTNYNEQFFGPGTRLTVL.

This rearrangement joins TRBV2 to TRBJ1-1; D gene ambiguous. V was shortened by 7 bases and J by 1 base, with 10 bases between the two germline ends. The germline gives CDR1 SNHLY, CDR2 FYNNEI. The CDR3 consists of 13 residues. The CDR3 spells CASNTPGNTEAFF. The CDR3 DNA reads as TGTGCCAGCAACACTCCGGGGAACACTGAAGCTTTCTTT.

This clone was picked up one time. This chain connects TRBV5-1 to TRBJ1-3; D might be TRBD1 (6 bases). Deletions cut 3 bases from V and 1 base from J, with 8 bases between. Per the germline V gene, CDR1 is SGHRS and CDR2 is YFSETQ. CDR3 length: 14 amino acids. The CDR3 DNA reads TGCGCCAGCAGCTCCACAGGGTCTGGAAACACCATATATTTT. This encodes CASSSTGSGNTIYF.

The V gene is TRBV10-3, the J gene TRBJ1-2; D is ambiguous. This CDR3 spans 14 amino acids. V was cut by 4 bases and J by 5 bases, with 14 bases left in between. CDR1 ENHRY and CDR2 SYGVKD come from the germline V gene. The CDR3 nucleotides are TGTGCCATCAGTGTCCTTTACAGCAATTATGGCTACACCTTC. Translation gives CAISVLYSNYGYTF.

V gene TRBV30 combines with J gene TRBJ1-6, with D possibly matching TRBD1 (6 bases). The CDR3 loop spans 14 amino acids. Germline V gene data show CDR1 as GTSNPN and CDR2 as SVGIG (reference sequence). Trimming shortened V by 1 base and J by 7 bases, and 11 bases separated the two germline ends. CDR3 residues: CAWSATGLNSPLHF. CDR3 DNA sequence: TGTGCCTGGAGTGCAACAGGGTTAAATTCACCCCTCCACTTT.

The V gene is TRBV6-5, the J gene TRBJ2-5; 7 bases line up with TRBD1. The CDR3 runs to 14 residues. Per germline, CDR1 MNHEY and CDR2 SVGAGI. The ends lost 8 bases at V and 6 bases at J; junction bases unmatched: 12. Here the CDR3 DNA reads TGTGCCAGCCGCCGGGACAGTTCGTTGAAGACCCAGTACTTC. Amino acid sequence: CASRRDSSLKTQYF.

This chain uses TRBV28 with TRBJ1-3; D ambiguous. The germline V gene encodes CDR1 MDHEN and CDR2 SYDVKM. The CDR3 contains 15 residues. V was clipped by 2 bases and J by 4 bases, with 12 bases between them. As DNA, the CDR3 is TGTGCCAGCAGTTTAGCCAGGACTGGGGGAAACACCATATATTTT. It yields the protein CASSLARTGGNTIYF. Looking up the rest from reference TRBV28 and TRBJ1-3 gives the full variable domain: DVKVTQSSRYLVKRTGEKVFLECVQDMDHENMFWYRQDPGLGLRLIYFSYDVKMKEKGDIPEGYSVSREKKERFSLILESASTNQTSMYLCASSLARTGGNTIYFGEGSWLTVV.

The sample holds a few counts of this clone. V usage is TRBV28 and J usage is TRBJ1-2, with TRBD1 identical over 7 bases. The CDR3 is 16 amino acids. The J segment lost 1 base and the V segment lost 4 bases, leaving 9 bases of the junction unmatched. The germline V gene has CDR1 MDHEN and CDR2 SYDVKM. CDR3 nucleotide sequence: TGTGCCAGCAGTTCCACCGGGACAGTCATTAACTATGGCTACACCTTC. Protein: CASSSTGTVINYGYTF.

The chain couples TRBV11-2 to TRBJ1-3; TRBD1 matches 8 bases. V lost 3 bases to trimming and J lost 3 bases; unmatched junction nucleotides: 13. The CDR3 sequence is 18 residues long. Germline V gives CDR1 SGHAT, CDR2 FQNNGV. This CDR3 reads CASSLRDRRVIGGNTIYF. Written as DNA, the CDR3 is TGTGCCAGCAGCTTGAGGGACAGGAGAGTAATTGGTGGAAACACCATATATTTT. Full variable domain (rest looked up from reference TRBV11-2 and TRBJ1-3): EAGVAQSPRYKIIEKRQSVAFWCNPISGHATLYWYQQILGQGPKLLIQFQNNGVVDDSQLPKDRFSAERLKGVDSTLKIQPAKLEDSAVYLCASSLRDRRVIGGNTIYFGEGSWLTVV.

The chain has TRBV19 and TRBJ2-2, with TRBD1 matching over 8 bases. Germline loops: CDR1 LNHDA, CDR2 SQIVND (reference sequence). The CDR3 contains 13 residues. V was clipped by 8 bases and J by 1 base; unmatched bases: 0. The CDR3 here is CASGQGNTGELFF. The CDR3 bases are TGTGCCAGTGGACAGGGGAACACCGGGGAGCTGTTTTTT.

This rearrangement joins TRBV5-1 to TRBJ1-3, with 7 bases identical to TRBD1. This CDR3 is 14 amino acids long. V was clipped by 4 bases and J by 0 bases; unmatched bases: 1. CDR1 and CDR2 (germline): SGHRS, YFSETQ. The chain's CDR3 is CASSGTASGNTIYF. CDR3 nucleotides: TGCGCCAGCAGCGGGACAGCCTCTGGAAACACCATATATTTT.

The V gene is TRBV28, the J gene TRBJ1-4, with TRBD1 matching over 7 bases. The V gene's germline CDR1 is MDHEN and CDR2 SYDVKM. The V segment lost 6 bases and the J segment 8 bases; nucleotides outside the gene matches: 9. This CDR3 region has 14 residues. The CDR3 loop is CASSSTGVGEKLFF. The CDR3 coding sequence is TGTGCCAGCAGCTCTACAGGGGTGGGGGAAAAACTGTTTTTT.

The V call is TRBV29-1, the J call TRBJ1-1, with D unresolved. Looked up from germline, CDR1 is SQVTM and CDR2 is ANQGSEA. Deletions cut 4 bases from V and 0 bases from J, with 15 bases between. The CDR3 has 15 amino acids. DNA of the CDR3: TGCAGCGTTGCTAGGGTGATACTCATGAACACTGAAGCTTTCTTT. It encodes CSVARVILMNTEAFF.